One sample yielded the 27 T cell receptor beta chains listed below, sequenced in a study of Ad26.COV2.S vaccination and SARS-CoV-2 variants. The table came from immunoSEQ multiplex PCR; TCRdb's copy has only in-frame clones and leaves some out. The sample contains 400,000 or so clones, more than 85% of which appear only once. Treatment in this sample: around 19 received Ad26.COV2.S at low or high dose, single or two shots; about five received placebo; per-sample allocation not given. Samples analyzed were those drawn on day 63 after the first vaccine or placebo injection. The sequencing used peripheral blood, collected in a trial of Ad26.COV2.S vaccine versus placebo. All receptors derive from a person aged 18 to 65 who received the Ad26.COV2.S COVID-19 vaccine or a placebo.

The chain is built from TRBV4-1 and TRBJ1-5; D gene unclear. From germline, CDR1 is MGHRA and CDR2 YSYEKL. CDR3 size: 14 residues. V was trimmed by 1 base and J by 0 bases, leaving 4 bases between them. CDR3 coding DNA: TGCGCCAGCAGCCAAGCACGTAGCAATCAGCCCCAGCATTTT. Encoded protein: CASSQARSNQPQHF.

The chain recombines TRBV29-1 with TRBJ2-1; D not certain. Germline V lookup: CDR1 SQVTM, CDR2 ANQGSEA. V lost 2 bases and J 2 bases, leaving 7 bases between the germline ends. The CDR3 has 13 residues. The CDR3 sequence is CSVEIATYNEQFF. The CDR3 region has the DNA TGCAGCGTTGAAATAGCCACCTACAATGAGCAGTTCTTC.

This chain connects TRBV27 to TRBJ1-6; 8 bases are a match to TRBD1. CDR3 length equals 15 residues. CDR1 and CDR2 from the germline V gene are MNHEY and SMNVEV (reference sequence). The V segment lost 3 bases and the J segment 9 bases; nucleotides outside the gene matches: 7. The CDR3 loop reads CASSFRGRGGSPLHF. In nucleotides, the CDR3 is TGTGCCAGCAGTTTCAGGGGGCGCGGGGGTTCACCCCTCCACTTT.

This chain links TRBV5-1 with TRBJ1-1; D possibly corresponds to TRBD1 (5 bases). Germline V gene lookup returns CDR1 SGHRS and CDR2 YFSETQ. Trimming cost V 4 bases and J 6 bases, with 19 bases left between them. This CDR3 contains 15 residues. CDR3 region: CASSEQYRTAAEAFF. In nucleotides, the CDR3 is TGCGCCAGCAGCGAACAATACAGGACGGCAGCTGAAGCTTTCTTT.

In this sample, this clone turned up once. The chain joins TRBV6-5 to TRBJ1-2; unclear D gene. Germline V gene sequence: CDR1 MNHEY, CDR2 SVGAGI. The CDR3 consists of 14 residues. Trimming stripped 6 bases from V and 3 bases from J, with 14 bases between. CDR3 residues: CASRPDSRDYGYTF. CDR3 coding DNA: TGTGCCAGCAGACCCGACTCCCGGGACTATGGCTACACCTTC.

The V gene is TRBV4-1, the J gene TRBJ1-2; D gene uncertain. The CDR3 has 16 amino acids. The germline V and J ends were trimmed by 2 bases and 4 bases, with 17 bases remaining between them. The germline CDR1 and CDR2 sequences are MGHRA and YSYEKL. As DNA, the CDR3 is TGCGCCAGCAGCCAAAACCCCGATTCAAGGATCTATGGCTACACCTTC. Protein: CASSQNPDSRIYGYTF.

This sequence joins TRBV6-5 and TRBJ1-2; TRBD1 might be the D (5 bases). Germline V gene lookup returns CDR1 MNHEY and CDR2 SVGAGI. The CDR3 loop spans 15 amino acids. The ends were cut back, 3 bases at V and 7 bases at J, with 18 bases in the middle. Here the CDR3 DNA reads TGTGCCAGCAGTTATACGGGACTCACTGGAGGTGGCTACACCTTC. Translating gives CASSYTGLTGGGYTF.

This sequence joins TRBV5-6 and TRBJ1-4; TRBD1 agrees at 10 bases. The CDR3 runs to 16 residues. With V trimmed by 4 bases and J by 8 bases, 11 bases remained unmatched. Germline CDR1 SGHDT, CDR2 YYEEEE. For the CDR3, the DNA is TGTGCCAGCAGCCATTACCGGGACAGGGGAATCGAAAAACTGTTTTTT. It codes for CASSHYRDRGIEKLFF.

The chain employs TRBV6-2 or TRBV6-3 and TRBJ2-7, with D perhaps matching TRBD1 (5 bases). V was pared by 0 bases and J by 6 bases, with 12 bases between. The CDR3 length is 14 residues. CDR1 and CDR2 (germline): MNHEY, SVGEGT. CDR3 sequence reads: CASSYSRSGFEQYF. The CDR3 DNA is TGTGCCAGCAGTTACTCACGTTCAGGGTTCGAGCAGTACTTC.

This clone turned up a few times. The chain is built from TRBV7-9 and TRBJ1-1; D uncertain. The CDR3 totals 11 residues. The V gene lost 3 bases and the J gene lost 4 bases, with 3 bases spanning the gap. Per germline, CDR1 SEHNR and CDR2 FQNEAQ (reference sequence). The CDR3 DNA sequence: TGTGCCAGCAGCTTCTCCACTGAAGCTTTCTTT. Translation: CASSFSTEAFF.

This clone appeared many times. The chain recombines TRBV7-9 with TRBJ2-7, with TRBD2 as a possible D gene (6 bases). Germline CDR1 reads SEHNR; CDR2 reads FQNEAQ (reference sequence). Trimming removed 2 bases at V and 0 bases at J, with 8 bases between. The CDR3 consists of 14 residues. CDR3 DNA: TGTGCCAGCAGCTTACCCGGGAGCTCCTACGAGCAGTACTTC. Protein: CASSLPGSSYEQYF.

The chain has TRBV24-1 and TRBJ2-3; TRBD1 agrees at 11 bases. V lost 1 base to trimming and J lost 5 bases; unmatched junction nucleotides: 4. This CDR3 has 16 amino acids. CDR1 and CDR2 from the germline V gene are KGHDR and SFDVKD. The CDR3, as DNA: TGTGCCACCAGTGATTTTACGGGACAGGGGGGAGATACGCAGTATTTT. Encoded protein: CATSDFTGQGGDTQYF.

The V call is TRBV7-2, the J call TRBJ1-5; 9 bases are shared with TRBD1. The CDR3 consists of 15 residues. From germline, CDR1 is SGHTA and CDR2 FQGNSA. V lost 3 bases and J lost 4; bases outside the gene matches: 4. The CDR3 region is CASSFGTGRNQPQHF. DNA of the CDR3: TGTGCCAGCAGCTTTGGGACAGGGCGAAATCAGCCCCAGCATTTT.

This sequence joins TRBV18 and TRBJ1-1; D is perhaps TRBD1 (6 bases). The CDR3 is 15 residues long. CDR1 and CDR2 (germline): KGHSH, LQKENI. V was pared by 2 bases and J by 1 base, with 11 bases between. The CDR3 bases are TGTGCCAGCTCACCAACGGCAGGGGAGAACACTGAAGCTTTCTTT. This codes for CASSPTAGENTEAFF.

V gene TRBV9 combines with J gene TRBJ2-2; D ambiguous. Trimming took 4 bases from V and 2 from J, leaving 15 bases between them. CDR3 length equals 16 residues. CDR1 is SGDLS, CDR2 YYNGEE, per germline. The CDR3: CASSQRAGDNTGELFF. DNA of the CDR3: TGTGCCAGCAGCCAAAGGGCAGGTGATAACACCGGGGAGCTGTTTTTT.

This CDR3 is CASRPSQTLETQYF. The CDR3 bases are TGTGCCAGTAGACCATCACAGACCTTGGAGACCCAGTACTTC. The chain recombines TRBV19 with TRBJ2-5; D is ambiguous. V lost 6 bases and J 5 bases, leaving 16 bases between the germline ends. From germline, CDR1 is LNHDA and CDR2 SQIVND (reference sequence). The CDR3 runs 14 residues.

This chain uses TRBV24-1 with TRBJ2-7, with 7 bases lining up with TRBD1. This CDR3 has 16 residues. Germline lookup yields CDR1 KGHDR and CDR2 SFDVKD. The V gene end was trimmed by 9 bases and the J gene end by 1 base; junction bases not matched to a gene: 14. The CDR3: CATGPKPGQSSYEQYF. For the CDR3, the DNA is TGTGCCACCGGTCCCAAGCCGGGACAGAGTTCCTACGAGCAGTACTTC.

This clone was seen a handful of times. The V call is TRBV27, the J call TRBJ2-2; 15 bases align to TRBD2. Losses at the gene ends were 7 bases for V and 5 bases for J; bases not matched to a gene: 5. CDR3 length: 16 residues. CDR1 is MNHEY, CDR2 SMNVEV, per germline (reference sequence). The DNA of the CDR3 is TGTGCCAGCAAAGGACTAGCGGGGGGGCAAACCGGGGAGCTGTTTTTT. Translation gives CASKGLAGGQTGELFF.

The chain uses TRBV5-4 and TRBJ1-2; tentatively, D is TRBD1 (5 bases). CDR1 and CDR2 (germline): SGHNT, YYREEE (reference sequence). The germline V and J ends were trimmed by 1 base and 5 bases, with 12 bases remaining between them. The CDR3 runs to 14 residues. CDR3 region: CASSLFQGGYGYTF. The CDR3, as DNA: TGTGCCAGCAGCTTGTTTCAGGGAGGGTATGGCTACACCTTC.

The rearrangement uses TRBV21-1 and TRBJ2-7. TRBV21-1 corresponds to a pseudogene. CDR3 length: 13 amino acids. This chain's CDR3 is CASSKALDYEQYF. The DNA for the CDR3 is TGTGCCAGCAGCAAAGCCCTCGACTACGAGCAGTACTTC.

V and J are TRBV25-1 and TRBJ2-1; D unresolved. V was shortened by 0 bases and J by 4 bases, with 16 bases between the two germline ends. Germline loops: CDR1 MGHDK, CDR2 SYGVNS. This CDR3 has 17 amino acids. The CDR3 region is CASSEYPPLGGYNEQFF. The CDR3 region has the DNA TGTGCCAGCAGTGAATATCCCCCCCTAGGCGGTTACAATGAGCAGTTCTTC. Variable domain in full (rest from reference TRBV25-1 and TRBJ2-1): EADIYQTPRYLVIGTGKKITLECSQTMGHDKMYWYQQDPGMELHLIHYSYGVNSTEKGDLSSESTVSRIRTEHFPLTLESARPSHTSQYLCASSEYPPLGGYNEQFFGPGTRLTVL.

In its sample, this clone was seen a few times. The chain uses TRBV28 and TRBJ1-5; the D gene is possibly TRBD1 (5 bases). Germline V CDR1 and CDR2: MDHEN, SYDVKM. The CDR3 is 16 amino acids. Trimming removed 1 base at V and 6 bases at J, with 16 bases between. In DNA, the CDR3 is TGTGCCAGCAGTTTATATGAGGGGTCGTCTCGTCAGCCCCAGCATTTT. As protein: CASSLYEGSSRQPQHF.

The V call is TRBV27, the J call TRBJ1-1; D may be TRBD1 (6 bases). The CDR3 is 16 residues long. Trimming took 6 bases from V and 4 from J, leaving 21 bases between them. CDR1 and CDR2 (germline): MNHEY, SMNVEV (reference sequence). The CDR3 sequence is CASRQRGGLASTEAFF. The CDR3 nucleotides are TGTGCCAGCAGGCAAAGGGGGGGATTGGCGAGCACTGAAGCTTTCTTT.

The genes are TRBV5-1 and TRBJ1-2; D is ambiguous. CDR1 SGHRS and CDR2 YFSETQ come from the germline V gene. This CDR3 comprises 16 residues. V lost 4 bases to trimming and J lost 5 bases, with 21 bases between them. CDR3 sequence reads: CASSPGRWVQPYGYTF. The CDR3 DNA sequence: TGCGCCAGCAGCCCTGGCCGGTGGGTTCAACCTTATGGCTACACCTTC.

This clone was counted between two and nine times. The V gene is TRBV4-3, the J gene TRBJ2-2; 7 positions match TRBD1. This CDR3 is built from 16 residues. The germline V gene has CDR1 LGHNA and CDR2 YSLEER. V lost 0 bases, J lost 7 bases, and 8 bases stayed unmatched. CDR3 bases: TGCGCCAGCAGCCAAGATAGGCCAGGGGGTAACGGGGAGCTGTTTTTT. Translation gives CASSQDRPGGNGELFF.

The chain recombines TRBV27 with TRBJ2-1; D gene unclear. Germline V gene lookup returns CDR1 MNHEY and CDR2 SMNVEV (reference sequence). V was trimmed by 2 bases and J by 0 bases, leaving 2 bases between them. The length of the CDR3 is 13 residues. The CDR3 DNA reads TGTGCCAGCAGTTTAAGCTCCTACAATGAGCAGTTCTTC. This translates into CASSLSSYNEQFF.

J is TRBJ2-5 and V is TRBV19; D unclear. Germline-derived CDR1 and CDR2 are LNHDA and SQIVND (reference sequence). The CDR3 is 16 residues long. V dropped 3 bases and J dropped 2 bases, with 16 bases sitting between them. The CDR3 protein is CASSITRTTPQETQYF. The CDR3 nucleotides are TGTGCCAGTAGTATTACACGCACAACCCCACAAGAGACCCAGTACTTC.